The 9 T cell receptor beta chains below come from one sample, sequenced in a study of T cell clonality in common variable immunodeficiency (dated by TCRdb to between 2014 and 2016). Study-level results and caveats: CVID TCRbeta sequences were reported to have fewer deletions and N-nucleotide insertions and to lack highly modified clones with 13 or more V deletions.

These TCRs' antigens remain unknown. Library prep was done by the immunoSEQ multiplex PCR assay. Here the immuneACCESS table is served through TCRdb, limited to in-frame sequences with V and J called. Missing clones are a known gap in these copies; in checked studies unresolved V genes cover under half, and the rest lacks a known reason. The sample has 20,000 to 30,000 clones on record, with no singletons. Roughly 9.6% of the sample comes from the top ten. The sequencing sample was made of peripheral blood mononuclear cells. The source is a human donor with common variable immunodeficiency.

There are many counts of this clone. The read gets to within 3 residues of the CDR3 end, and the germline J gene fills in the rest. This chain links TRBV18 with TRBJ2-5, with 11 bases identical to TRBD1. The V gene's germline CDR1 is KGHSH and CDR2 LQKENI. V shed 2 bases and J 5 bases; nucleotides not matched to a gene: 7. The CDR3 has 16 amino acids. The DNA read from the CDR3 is TGTGCCAGCTCACCAAGGTCCGGACAGGGGGCGGAGACC. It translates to CASSPRSGQGAET. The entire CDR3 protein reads CASSPRSGQGAETQYF.

CDR3 DNA, as far as it was read: TGCAGTGCTACAGGTTCGACTAATGAAAAA. The encoded protein is CSATGSTNEK. From start to end, the CDR3 is CSATGSTNEKLFF. This chain links TRBV20-1 with TRBJ1-4; no firm D call. The read terminates 3 residues ahead of where the CDR3 ends, so the germline J gene completes it. Looked up from germline, CDR1 is DFQATT and CDR2 is SNEGSKA (reference sequence). The V and J ends lost 4 bases and 2 bases respectively, with 8 bases between them. CDR3 size: 13 residues.

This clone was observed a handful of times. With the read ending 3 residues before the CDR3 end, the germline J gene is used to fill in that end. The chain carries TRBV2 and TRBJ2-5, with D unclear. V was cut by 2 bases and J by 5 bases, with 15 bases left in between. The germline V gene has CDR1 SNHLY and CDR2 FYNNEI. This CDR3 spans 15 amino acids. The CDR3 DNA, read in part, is TGTGCCAGCAGTGAAACAAGAGCGAGGATGGAGACC. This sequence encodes CASSETRARMET. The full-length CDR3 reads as CASSETRARMETQYF. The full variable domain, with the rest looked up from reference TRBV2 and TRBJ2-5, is EPEVTQTPSHQVTQMGQEVILRCVPISNHLYFYWYRQILGQKVEFLVSFYNNEISEKSEIFDDQFSVERPDGSNFTLKIRSTKLEDSAMYFCASSETRARMETQYFGPGTRLLVL.

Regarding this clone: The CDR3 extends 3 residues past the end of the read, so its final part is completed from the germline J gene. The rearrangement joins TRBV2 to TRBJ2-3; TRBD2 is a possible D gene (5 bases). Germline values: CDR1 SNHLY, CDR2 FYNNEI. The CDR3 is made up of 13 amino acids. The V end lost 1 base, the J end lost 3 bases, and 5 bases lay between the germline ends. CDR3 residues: CASSEGGTDTQYF. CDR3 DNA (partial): TGTGCCAGCAGTGAAGGAGGGACAGATACG.

The CDR3 sequence: CSARQTGITYEQYF. The covered CDR3 bases are TGCAGTGCTAGACAGACTGGTATCACCTACGAG. The chain carries TRBV20-1 and TRBJ2-7, with D unclear. Coverage ceases 3 residues before the CDR3 finishes, and the germline J gene fills in the end. V was clipped by 2 bases and J by 2 bases, with 13 bases between them. The CDR3 loop spans 14 amino acids. Germline V gene data show CDR1 as DFQATT and CDR2 as SNEGSKA (reference sequence).

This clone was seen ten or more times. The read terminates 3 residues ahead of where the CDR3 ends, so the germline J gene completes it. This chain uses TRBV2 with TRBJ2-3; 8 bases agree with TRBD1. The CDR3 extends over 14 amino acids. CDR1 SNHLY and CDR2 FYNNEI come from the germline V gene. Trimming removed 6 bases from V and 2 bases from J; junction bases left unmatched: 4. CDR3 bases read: TGTGCCAGCAGCTCGGGACAGGTCACAGATACG. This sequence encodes CASSSGQVTDT. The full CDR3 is CASSSGQVTDTQYF.

The CDR3 DNA, read in part, is TGTGCCAGCAGCCGCCTCCTCCCGGCACTAGTACAAATAGAGACC. This codes for CASSRLLPALVQIET. Given in full, the CDR3 is CASSRLLPALVQIETQYF. This sequence joins TRBV13 and TRBJ2-5; perhaps TRBD2 as D (5 bases). The CDR3 end lies 3 residues beyond the end of the read and is filled in from the germline J gene. Germline CDR1 reads PRHDT; CDR2 reads FYEKMQ (reference sequence). This CDR3 has 18 residues. Between the trimmed V and J ends, which lost 5 bases and 4 bases, there was a span of 26 bases.

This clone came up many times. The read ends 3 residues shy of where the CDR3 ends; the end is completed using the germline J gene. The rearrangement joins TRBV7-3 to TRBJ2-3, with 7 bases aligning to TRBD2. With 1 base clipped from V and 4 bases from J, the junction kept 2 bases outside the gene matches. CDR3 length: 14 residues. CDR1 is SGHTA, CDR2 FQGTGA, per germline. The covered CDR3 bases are TGTGCCAGCAGCTTAATCGGGGGGTCAGATACG. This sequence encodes CASSLIGGSDT. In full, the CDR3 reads CASSLIGGSDTQYF.

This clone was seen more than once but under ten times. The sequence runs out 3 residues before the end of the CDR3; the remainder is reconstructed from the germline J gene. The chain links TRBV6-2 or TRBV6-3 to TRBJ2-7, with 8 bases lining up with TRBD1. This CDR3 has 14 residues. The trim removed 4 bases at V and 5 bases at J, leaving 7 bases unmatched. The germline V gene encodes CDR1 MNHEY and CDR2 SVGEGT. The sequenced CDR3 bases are TGTGCCAGCAGTTCCTGGACAGGGAAGAACGAG. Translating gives CASSSWTGKNE. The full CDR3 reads CASSSWTGKNEQYF.